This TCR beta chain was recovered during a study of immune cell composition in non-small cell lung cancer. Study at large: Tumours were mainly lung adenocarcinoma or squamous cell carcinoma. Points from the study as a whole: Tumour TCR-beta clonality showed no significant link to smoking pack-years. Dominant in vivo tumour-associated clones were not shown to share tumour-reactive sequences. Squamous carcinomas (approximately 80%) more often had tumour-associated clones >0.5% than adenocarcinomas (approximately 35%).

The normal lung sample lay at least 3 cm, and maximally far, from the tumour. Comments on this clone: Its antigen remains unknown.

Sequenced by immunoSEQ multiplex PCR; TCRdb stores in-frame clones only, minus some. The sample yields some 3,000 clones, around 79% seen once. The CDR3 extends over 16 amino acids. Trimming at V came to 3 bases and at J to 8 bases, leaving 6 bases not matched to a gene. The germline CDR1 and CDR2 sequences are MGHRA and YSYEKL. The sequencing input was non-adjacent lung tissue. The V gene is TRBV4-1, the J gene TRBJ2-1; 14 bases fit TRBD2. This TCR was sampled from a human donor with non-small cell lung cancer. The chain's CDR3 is CASSQAGTSGGYEQFF. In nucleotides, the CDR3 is TGCGCCAGCAGCCAGGCCGGGACTAGCGGGGGATATGAGCAGTTCTTC.